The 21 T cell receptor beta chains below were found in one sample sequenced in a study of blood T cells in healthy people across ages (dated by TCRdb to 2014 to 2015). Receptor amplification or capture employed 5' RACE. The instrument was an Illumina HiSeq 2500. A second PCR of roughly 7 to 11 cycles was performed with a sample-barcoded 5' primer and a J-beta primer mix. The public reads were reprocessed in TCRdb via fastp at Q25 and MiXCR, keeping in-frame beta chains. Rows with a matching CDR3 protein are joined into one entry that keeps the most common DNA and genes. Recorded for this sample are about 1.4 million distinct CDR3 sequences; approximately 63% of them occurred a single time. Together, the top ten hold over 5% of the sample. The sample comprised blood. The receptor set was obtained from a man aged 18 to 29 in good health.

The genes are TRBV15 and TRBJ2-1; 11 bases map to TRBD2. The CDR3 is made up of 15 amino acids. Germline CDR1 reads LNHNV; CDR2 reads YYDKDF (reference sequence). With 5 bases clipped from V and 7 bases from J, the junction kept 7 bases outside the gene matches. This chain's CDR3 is CATSFTSGRWNEQFF. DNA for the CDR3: TGTGCCACCAGCTTTACTAGCGGGAGATGGAATGAGCAGTTCTTC.

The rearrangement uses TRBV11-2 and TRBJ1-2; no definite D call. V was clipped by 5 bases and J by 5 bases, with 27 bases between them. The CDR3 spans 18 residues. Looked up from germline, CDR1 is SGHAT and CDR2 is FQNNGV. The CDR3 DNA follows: TGTGCCAGCAGCAAAGGCGACTCGTCGGACCACATCCCTTATGGCTACACCTTC. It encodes CASSKGDSSDHIPYGYTF.

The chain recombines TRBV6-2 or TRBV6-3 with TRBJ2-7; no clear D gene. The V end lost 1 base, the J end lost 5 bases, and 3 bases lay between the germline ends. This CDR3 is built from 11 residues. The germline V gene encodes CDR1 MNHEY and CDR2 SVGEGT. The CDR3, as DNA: TGTGCCAGCAGTTACTTGCACGAGCAGTACTTC. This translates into CASSYLHEQYF.

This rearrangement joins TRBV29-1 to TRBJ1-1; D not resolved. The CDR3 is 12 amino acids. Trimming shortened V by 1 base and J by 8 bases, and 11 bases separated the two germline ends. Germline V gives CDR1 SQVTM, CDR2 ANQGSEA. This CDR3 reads CSVEGQPSEAFF. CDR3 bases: TGCAGCGTTGAAGGTCAGCCTTCCGAAGCTTTCTTT.

Here the CDR3 DNA reads TGTGCCATCTGCCCCGTTTCGGGACTAAACTGGAATGAGCAGTTCTTC. It translates to CAICPVSGLNWNEQFF. The chain carries TRBV10-3 and TRBJ2-1; 7 nucleotides align to TRBD2. Germline-derived CDR1 and CDR2 are ENHRY and SYGVKD. The CDR3 spans 16 residues. With V trimmed by 8 bases and J by 7 bases, 17 bases remained unmatched.

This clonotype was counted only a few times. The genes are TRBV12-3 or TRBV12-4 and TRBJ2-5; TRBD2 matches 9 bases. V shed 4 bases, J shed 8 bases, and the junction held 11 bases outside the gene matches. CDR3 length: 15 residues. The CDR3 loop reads CASSSGTSPLGTQYF. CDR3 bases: TGTGCCAGCAGTTCCGGGACTAGCCCGCTGGGAACCCAGTACTTC.

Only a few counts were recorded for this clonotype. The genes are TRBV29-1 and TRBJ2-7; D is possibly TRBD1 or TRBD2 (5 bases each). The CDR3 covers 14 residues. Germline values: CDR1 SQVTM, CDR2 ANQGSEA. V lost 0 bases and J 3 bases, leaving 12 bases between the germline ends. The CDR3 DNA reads TGCAGCGTTGAAGATCGAGGGGCCCACTACGAGCAGTACTTC. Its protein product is CSVEDRGAHYEQYF.

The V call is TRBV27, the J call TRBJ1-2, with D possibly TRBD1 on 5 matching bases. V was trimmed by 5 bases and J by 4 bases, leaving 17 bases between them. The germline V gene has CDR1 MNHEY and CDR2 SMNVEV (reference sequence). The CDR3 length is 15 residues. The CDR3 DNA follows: TGTGCCAGCAGTCCCGAGATGGGGGGTGTCTATGGCTACACCTTC. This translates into CASSPEMGGVYGYTF.

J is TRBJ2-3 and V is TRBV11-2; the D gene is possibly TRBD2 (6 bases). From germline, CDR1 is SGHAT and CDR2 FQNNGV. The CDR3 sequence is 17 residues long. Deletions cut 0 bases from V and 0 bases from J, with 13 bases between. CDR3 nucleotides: TGTGCCAGCAGCTTAGATGCGCGGGGATGGAGCACAGATACGCAGTATTTT. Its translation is CASSLDARGWSTDTQYF.

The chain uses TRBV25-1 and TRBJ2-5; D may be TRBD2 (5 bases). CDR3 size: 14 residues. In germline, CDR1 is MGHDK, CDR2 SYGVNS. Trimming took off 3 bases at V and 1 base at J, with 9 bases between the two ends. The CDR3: CASSEPGIQETQYF. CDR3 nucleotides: TGTGCCAGCAGTGAGCCCGGGATCCAAGAGACCCAGTACTTC.

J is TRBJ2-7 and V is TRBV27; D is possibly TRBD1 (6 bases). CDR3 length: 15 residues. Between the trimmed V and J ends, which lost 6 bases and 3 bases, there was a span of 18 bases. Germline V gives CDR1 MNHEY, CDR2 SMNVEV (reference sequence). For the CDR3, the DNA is TGTGCCAGCAGCTTACAGGGAAGGGGCCTCTACGAGCAGTACTTC. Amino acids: CASSLQGRGLYEQYF.

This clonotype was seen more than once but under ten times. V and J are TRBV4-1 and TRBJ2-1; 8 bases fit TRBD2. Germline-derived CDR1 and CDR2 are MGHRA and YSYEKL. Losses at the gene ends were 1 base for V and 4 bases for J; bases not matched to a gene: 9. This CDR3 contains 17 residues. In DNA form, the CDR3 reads TGCGCCAGCAGCCAAGCCCCGGCGGGGGGCATTTACAATGAGCAGTTCTTC. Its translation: CASSQAPAGGIYNEQFF.

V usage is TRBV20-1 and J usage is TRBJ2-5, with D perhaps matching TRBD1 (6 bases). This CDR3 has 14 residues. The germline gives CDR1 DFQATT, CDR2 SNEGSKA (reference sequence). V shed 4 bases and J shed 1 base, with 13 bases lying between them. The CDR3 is CSATLDSGQETQYF. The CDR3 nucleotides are TGCAGTGCTACCTTGGACAGTGGCCAAGAGACCCAGTACTTC.

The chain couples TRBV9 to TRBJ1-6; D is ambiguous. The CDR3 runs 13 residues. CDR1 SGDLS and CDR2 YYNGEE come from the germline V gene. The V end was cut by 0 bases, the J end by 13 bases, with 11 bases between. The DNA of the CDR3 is TGTGCCAGCAGCGTAGATTCCGCCGGCCCCCTCCACTTT. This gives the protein CASSVDSAGPLHF.

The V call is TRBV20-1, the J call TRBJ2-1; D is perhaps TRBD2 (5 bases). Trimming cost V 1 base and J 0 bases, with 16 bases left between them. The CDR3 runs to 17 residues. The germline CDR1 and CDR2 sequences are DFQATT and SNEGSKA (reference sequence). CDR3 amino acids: CSARGYAGQSSYNEQFF. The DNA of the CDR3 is TGCAGTGCTAGAGGATATGCGGGCCAGAGCTCCTACAATGAGCAGTTCTTC.

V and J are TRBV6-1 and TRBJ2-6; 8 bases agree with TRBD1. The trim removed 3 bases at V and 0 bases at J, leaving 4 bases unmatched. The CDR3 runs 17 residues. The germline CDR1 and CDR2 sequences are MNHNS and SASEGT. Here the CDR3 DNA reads TGTGCCAGCAGTGAGACAGGGGCAAGCTCTGGGGCCAACGTCCTGACTTTC. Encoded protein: CASSETGASSGANVLTF.

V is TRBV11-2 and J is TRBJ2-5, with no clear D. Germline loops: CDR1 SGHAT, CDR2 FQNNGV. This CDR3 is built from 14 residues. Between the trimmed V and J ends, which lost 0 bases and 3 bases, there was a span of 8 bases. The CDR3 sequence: CASSLDGQKETQYF. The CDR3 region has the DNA TGTGCCAGCAGCTTAGATGGGCAGAAAGAGACCCAGTACTTC. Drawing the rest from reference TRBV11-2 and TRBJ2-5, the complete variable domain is EAGVAQSPRYKIIEKRQSVAFWCNPISGHATLYWYQQILGQGPKLLIQFQNNGVVDDSQLPKDRFSAERLKGVDSTLKIQPAKLEDSAVYLCASSLDGQKETQYFGPGTRLLVL.

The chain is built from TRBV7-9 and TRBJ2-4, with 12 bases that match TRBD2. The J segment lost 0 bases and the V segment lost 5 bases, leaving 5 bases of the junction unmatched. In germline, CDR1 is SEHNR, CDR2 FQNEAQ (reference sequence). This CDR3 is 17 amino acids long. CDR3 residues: CASSLLAGGEAKNIQYF. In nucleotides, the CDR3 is TGTGCCAGCAGCCTACTAGCGGGGGGAGAAGCCAAAAACATTCAGTACTTC. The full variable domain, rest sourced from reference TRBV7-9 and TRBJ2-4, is DTGVSQNPRHKITKRGQNVTFRCDPISEHNRLYWYRQTLGQGPEFLTYFQNEAQLEKSRLLSDRFSAERPKGSFSTLEIQRTEQGDSAMYLCASSLLAGGEAKNIQYFGAGTRLSVL.

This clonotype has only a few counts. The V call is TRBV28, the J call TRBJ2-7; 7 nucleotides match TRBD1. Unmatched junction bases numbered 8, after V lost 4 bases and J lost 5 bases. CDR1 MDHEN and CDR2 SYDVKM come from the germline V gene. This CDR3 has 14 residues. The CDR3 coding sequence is TGTGCCAGCAGTTCGCCAGGGGGTTTCAACGAGCAGTACTTC. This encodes CASSSPGGFNEQYF.

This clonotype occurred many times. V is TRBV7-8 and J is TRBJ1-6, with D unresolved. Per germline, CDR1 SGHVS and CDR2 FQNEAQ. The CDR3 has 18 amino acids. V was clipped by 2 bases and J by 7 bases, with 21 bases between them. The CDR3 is CASSLFPPAASLNSPLHF. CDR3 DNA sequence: TGTGCCAGCAGCTTATTTCCGCCCGCAGCATCGCTAAATTCACCCCTCCACTTT.

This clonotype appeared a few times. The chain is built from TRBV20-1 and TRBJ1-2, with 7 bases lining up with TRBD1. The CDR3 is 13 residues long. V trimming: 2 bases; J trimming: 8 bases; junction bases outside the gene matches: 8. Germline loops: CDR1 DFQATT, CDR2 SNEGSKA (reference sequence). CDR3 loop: CSARSLGGQGYTF. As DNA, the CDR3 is TGCAGTGCTAGAAGCTTAGGGGGCCAGGGCTACACCTTC.